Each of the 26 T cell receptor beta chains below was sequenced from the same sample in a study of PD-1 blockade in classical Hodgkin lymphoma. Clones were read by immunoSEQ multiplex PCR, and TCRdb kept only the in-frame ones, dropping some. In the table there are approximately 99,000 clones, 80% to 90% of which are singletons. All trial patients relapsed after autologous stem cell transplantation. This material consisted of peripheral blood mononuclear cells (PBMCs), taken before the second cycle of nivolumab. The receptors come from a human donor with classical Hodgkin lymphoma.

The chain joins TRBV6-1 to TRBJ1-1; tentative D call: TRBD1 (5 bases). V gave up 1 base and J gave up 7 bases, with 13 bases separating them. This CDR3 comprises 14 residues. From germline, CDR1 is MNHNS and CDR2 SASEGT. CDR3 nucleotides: TGTGCCAGCAGTGAAGAGCCCAGGGCTGGTGAAGCTTTCTTT. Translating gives CASSEEPRAGEAFF.

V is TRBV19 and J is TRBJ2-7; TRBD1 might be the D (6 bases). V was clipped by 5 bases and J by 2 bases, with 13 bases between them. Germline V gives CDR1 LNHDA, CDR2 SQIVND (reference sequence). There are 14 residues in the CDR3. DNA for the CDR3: TGTGCCAGTAGTGCAGAGGACAGTACCTACGAGCAGTACTTC. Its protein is CASSAEDSTYEQYF. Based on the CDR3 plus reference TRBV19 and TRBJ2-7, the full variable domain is DGGITQSPKYLFRKEGQNVTLSCEQNLNHDAMYWYRQDPGQGLRLIYYSQIVNDFQKGDIAEGYSVSREKKESFPLTVTSAQKNPTAFYLCASSAEDSTYEQYFGPGTRLTVT.

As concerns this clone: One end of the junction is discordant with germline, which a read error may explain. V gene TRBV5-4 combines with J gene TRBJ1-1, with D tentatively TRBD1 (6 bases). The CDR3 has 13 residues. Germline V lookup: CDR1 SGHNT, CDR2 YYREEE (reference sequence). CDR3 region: CASSPQGNTEAFF. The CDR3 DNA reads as TGCGCCAGCAGCCCACAGGGAAACACTGAAGCTTTCTTT.

CDR3 amino acids: CASSLEPASAGNTIYF. The CDR3 DNA sequence: TGTGCCAGCAGCTTAGAACCGGCGTCTGCCGGAAACACCATATATTTT. This sequence joins TRBV7-2 and TRBJ1-3; D is unresolved. The V end lost 1 base, the J end lost 4 bases, and 14 bases lay between the germline ends. CDR3 length: 16 amino acids. Germline CDR1 is SGHTA and CDR2 is FQGNSA.

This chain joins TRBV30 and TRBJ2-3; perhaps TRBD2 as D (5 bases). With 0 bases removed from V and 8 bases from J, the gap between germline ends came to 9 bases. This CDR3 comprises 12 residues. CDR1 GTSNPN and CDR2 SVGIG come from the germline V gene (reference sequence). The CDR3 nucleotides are TGTGCCTGGAGTGTAGAGGGCGGTACGCAGTATTTT. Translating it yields CAWSVEGGTQYF.

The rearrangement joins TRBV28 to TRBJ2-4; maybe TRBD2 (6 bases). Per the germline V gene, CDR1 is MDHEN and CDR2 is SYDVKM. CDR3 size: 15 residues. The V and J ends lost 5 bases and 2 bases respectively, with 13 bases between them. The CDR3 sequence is CASSPTGGTKNIQYF. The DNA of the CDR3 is TGTGCCAGCAGTCCTACCGGGGGAACCAAAAACATTCAGTACTTC.

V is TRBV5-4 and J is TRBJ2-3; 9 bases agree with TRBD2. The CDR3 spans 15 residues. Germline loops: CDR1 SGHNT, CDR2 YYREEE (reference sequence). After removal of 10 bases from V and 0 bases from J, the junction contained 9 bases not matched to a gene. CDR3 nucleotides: TGTGCCGCAGGGGCGGGGGGGCCGAGCACAGATACGCAGTATTTT. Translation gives CAAGAGGPSTDTQYF.

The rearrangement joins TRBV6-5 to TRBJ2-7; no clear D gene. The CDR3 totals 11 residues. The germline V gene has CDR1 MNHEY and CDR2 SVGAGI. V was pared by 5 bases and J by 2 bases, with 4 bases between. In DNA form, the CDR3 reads TGTGCCAGCAGTGCGACCTACGAGCAGTACTTC. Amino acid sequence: CASSATYEQYF.

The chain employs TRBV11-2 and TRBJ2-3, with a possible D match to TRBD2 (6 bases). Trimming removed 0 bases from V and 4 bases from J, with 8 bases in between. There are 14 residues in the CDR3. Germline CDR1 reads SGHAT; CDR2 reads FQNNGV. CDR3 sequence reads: CASSLEWGADTQYF. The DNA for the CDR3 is TGTGCCAGCAGCTTAGAGTGGGGGGCAGATACGCAGTATTTT.

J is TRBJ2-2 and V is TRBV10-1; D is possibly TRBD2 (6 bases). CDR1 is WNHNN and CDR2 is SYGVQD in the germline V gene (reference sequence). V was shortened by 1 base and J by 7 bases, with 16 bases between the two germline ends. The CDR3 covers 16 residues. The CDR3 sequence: CASSELAGRQNGELFF. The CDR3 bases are TGCGCCAGCAGTGAGTTGGCAGGGAGGCAGAACGGGGAGCTGTTTTTT.

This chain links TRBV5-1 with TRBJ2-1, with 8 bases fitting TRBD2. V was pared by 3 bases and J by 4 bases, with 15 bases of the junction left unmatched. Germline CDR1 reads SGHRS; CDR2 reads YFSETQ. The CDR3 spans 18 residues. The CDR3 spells CASSSRTLSGSPYNEQFF. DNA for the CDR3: TGCGCCAGCAGCTCCAGAACCTTAAGCGGGAGTCCATACAATGAGCAGTTCTTC.

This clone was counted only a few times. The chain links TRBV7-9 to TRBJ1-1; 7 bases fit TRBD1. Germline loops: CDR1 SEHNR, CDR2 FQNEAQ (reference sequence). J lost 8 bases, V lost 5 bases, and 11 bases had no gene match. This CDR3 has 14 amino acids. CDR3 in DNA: TGTGCCAGCAGCCACTCGGGGGACAGCCGGGAAGCTTTCTTT. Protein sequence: CASSHSGDSREAFF.

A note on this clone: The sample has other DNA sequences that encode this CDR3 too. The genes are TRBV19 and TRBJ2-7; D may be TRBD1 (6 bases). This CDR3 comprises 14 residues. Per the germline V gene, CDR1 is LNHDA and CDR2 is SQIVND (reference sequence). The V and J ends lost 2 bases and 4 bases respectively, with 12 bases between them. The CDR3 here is CASSISGDPYEQYF. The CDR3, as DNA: TGTGCCAGTAGTATATCAGGGGACCCTTACGAGCAGTACTTC.

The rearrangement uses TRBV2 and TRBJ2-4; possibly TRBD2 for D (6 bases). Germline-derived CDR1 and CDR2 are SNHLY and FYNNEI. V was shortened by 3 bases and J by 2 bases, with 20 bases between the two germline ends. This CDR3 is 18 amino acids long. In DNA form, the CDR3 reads TGTGCCAGCAGTGACCCCTCACAGCGGAGGGAGTCCAAAAACATTCAGTACTTC. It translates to CASSDPSQRRESKNIQYF.

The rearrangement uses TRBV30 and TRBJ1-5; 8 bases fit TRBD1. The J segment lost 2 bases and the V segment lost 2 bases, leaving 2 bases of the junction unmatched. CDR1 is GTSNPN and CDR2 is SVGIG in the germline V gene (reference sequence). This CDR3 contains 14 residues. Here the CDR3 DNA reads TGTGCCTGGAGTCGGGGACAGGGCAATCAGCCCCAGCATTTT. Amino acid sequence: CAWSRGQGNQPQHF.

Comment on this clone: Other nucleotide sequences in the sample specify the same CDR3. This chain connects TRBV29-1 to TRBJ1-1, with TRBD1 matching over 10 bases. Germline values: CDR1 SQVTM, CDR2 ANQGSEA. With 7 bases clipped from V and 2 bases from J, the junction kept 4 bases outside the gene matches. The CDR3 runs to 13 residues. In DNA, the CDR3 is TGCAGCGCCCGACAGGGGGCAAACACTGAAGCTTTCTTT. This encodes CSARQGANTEAFF. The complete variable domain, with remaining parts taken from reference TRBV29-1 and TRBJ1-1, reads SAVISQKPSRDICQRGTSLTIQCQVDSQVTMMFWYRQQPGQSLTLIATANQGSEATYESGFVIDKFPISRPNLTFSTLTVSNMSPEDSSIYLCSARQGANTEAFFGQGTRLTVV.

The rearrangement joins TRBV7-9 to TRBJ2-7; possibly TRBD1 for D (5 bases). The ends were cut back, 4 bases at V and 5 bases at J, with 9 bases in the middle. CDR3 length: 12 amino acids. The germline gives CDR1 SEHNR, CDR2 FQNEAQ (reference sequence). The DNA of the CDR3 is TGTGCCAGCAGCTCGCCCAGGGACGAGCAGTACTTC. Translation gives CASSSPRDEQYF. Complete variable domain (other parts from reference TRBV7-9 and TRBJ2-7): DTGVSQNPRHKITKRGQNVTFRCDPISEHNRLYWYRQTLGQGPEFLTYFQNEAQLEKSRLLSDRFSAERPKGSFSTLEIQRTEQGDSAMYLCASSSPRDEQYFGPGTRLTVT.

DNA of the CDR3: TGTGCCAGCAGCTTAGTCGGAAACACAGATACGCAGTATTTT. It yields the protein CASSLVGNTDTQYF. The gene calls are TRBV7-9 and TRBJ2-3, with D uncertain. This CDR3 comprises 14 residues. CDR1 and CDR2 (germline): SEHNR, FQNEAQ (reference sequence). V gave up 1 base and J gave up 2 bases, with 7 bases separating them.

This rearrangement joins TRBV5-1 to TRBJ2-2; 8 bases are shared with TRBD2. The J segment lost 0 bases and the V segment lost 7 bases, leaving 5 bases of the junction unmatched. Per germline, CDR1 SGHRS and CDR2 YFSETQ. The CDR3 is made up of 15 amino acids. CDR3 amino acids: CASQLGLANTGELFF. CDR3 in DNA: TGCGCCAGCCAATTGGGACTAGCGAACACCGGGGAGCTGTTTTTT.

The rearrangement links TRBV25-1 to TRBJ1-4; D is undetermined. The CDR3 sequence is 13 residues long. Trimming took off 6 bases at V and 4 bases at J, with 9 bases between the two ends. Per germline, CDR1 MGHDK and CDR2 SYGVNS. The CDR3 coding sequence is TGTGCCAGCAGGGACGGTGTTAATGAAAAACTGTTTTTT. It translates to CASRDGVNEKLFF.

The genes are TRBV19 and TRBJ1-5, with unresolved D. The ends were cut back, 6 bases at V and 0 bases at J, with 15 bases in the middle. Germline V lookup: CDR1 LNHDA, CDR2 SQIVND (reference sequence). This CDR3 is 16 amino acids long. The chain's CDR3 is CASSPSEVYSNQPQHF. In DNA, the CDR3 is TGTGCCAGTAGCCCCAGTGAGGTTTATAGCAATCAGCCCCAGCATTTT.

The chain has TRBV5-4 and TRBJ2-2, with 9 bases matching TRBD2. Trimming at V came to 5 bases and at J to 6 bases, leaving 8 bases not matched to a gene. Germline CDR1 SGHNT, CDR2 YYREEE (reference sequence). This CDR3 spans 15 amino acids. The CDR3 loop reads CASSSASGRSGELFF. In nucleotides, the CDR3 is TGTGCCAGCAGTTCGGCGAGCGGGAGGTCCGGGGAGCTGTTTTTT.

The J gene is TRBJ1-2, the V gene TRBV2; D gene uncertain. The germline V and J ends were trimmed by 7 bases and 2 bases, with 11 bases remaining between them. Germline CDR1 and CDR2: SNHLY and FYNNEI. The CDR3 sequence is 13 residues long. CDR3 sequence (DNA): TGTGCCAGCACCAGGACGGAGAACTATGGCTACACCTTC. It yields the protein CASTRTENYGYTF.

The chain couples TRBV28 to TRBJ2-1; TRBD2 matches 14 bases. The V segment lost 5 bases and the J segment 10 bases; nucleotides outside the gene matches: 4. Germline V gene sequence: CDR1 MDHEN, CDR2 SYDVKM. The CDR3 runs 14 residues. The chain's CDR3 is CASSTGLAGVEQFF. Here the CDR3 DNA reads TGTGCCAGCAGTACGGGACTAGCGGGAGTAGAGCAGTTCTTC.

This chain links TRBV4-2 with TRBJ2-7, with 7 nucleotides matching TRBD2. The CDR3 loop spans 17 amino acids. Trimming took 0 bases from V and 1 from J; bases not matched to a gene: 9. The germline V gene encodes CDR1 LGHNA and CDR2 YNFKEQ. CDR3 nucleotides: TGTGCCAGCAGCCAAGATATGGCGGGAGTCTCATCCTACGAGCAGTACTTC. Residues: CASSQDMAGVSSYEQYF.

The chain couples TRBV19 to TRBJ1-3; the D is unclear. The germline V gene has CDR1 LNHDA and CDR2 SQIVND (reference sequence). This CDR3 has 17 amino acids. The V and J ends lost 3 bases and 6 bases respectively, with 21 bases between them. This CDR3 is CASSIRPKAGYTNTIYF. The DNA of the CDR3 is TGTGCCAGTAGTATTCGCCCCAAGGCGGGGTACACAAACACCATATATTTT.